A single sample gave rise to the 18 T cell receptor beta chains below, sequenced in a study of T cell responses to AZD1222 COVID-19 vaccine. Produced via immunoSEQ multiplex PCR; TCRdb's table is partial and in-frame only. The table lists 120,000 to 150,000 clones, around 86% of them singletons. The sample here was peripheral blood, taken on day 0 of MenACWY control vaccination. The receptors originated from an adult in good health.

The CDR3 loop reads CASSTHDEQFF. The CDR3 DNA is TGTGCCAGCAGCACCCACGATGAGCAGTTCTTC. The chain links TRBV6-5 to TRBJ2-1; D gene unclear. Per germline, CDR1 MNHEY and CDR2 SVGAGI. This CDR3 has 11 residues. Trimming removed 6 bases from V and 8 bases from J, with 8 bases in between.

This chain connects TRBV3-1 (or the pseudogene TRBV3-2) to TRBJ1-3; 8 nucleotides agree with TRBD1. The CDR3 sequence is 15 residues long. CDR1 is LGHDT and CDR2 is YNNKEL in the germline V gene (reference sequence). J was trimmed by 4 bases and V by 4 bases; bases with no gene match: 6. The CDR3 DNA follows: TGTGCCAGCAGCCCTACGACAGGGGCCGGAAACACCATATATTTT. Encoded protein: CASSPTTGAGNTIYF.

This clone was recorded once. This chain uses TRBV5-5 with TRBJ2-5, with 8 bases aligning to TRBD2. Losses at the gene ends were 7 bases for V and 5 bases for J; bases not matched to a gene: 16. Germline values: CDR1 SGHKS, CDR2 YYEKEE (reference sequence). There are 16 residues in the CDR3. CDR3 nucleotide sequence: TGTGCCAGCGCCCGATCGCGGGGGGAGTCCCTGGAGACCCAGTACTTC. Amino acids: CASARSRGESLETQYF. The full variable domain, its missing parts supplied by reference TRBV5-5 and TRBJ2-5, is DAGVTQSPTHLIKTRGQQVTLRCSPISGHKSVSWYQQVLGQGPQFIFQYYEKEERGRGNFPDRFSARQFPNYSSELNVNALLLGDSALYLCASARSRGESLETQYFGPGTRLLVL.

The chain combines TRBV29-1 with TRBJ1-2; D is uncertain. Germline lookup yields CDR1 SQVTM and CDR2 ANQGSEA. The CDR3 totals 11 residues. Trimming removed 4 bases at V and 6 bases at J, with 9 bases between. The CDR3 is CSVGRVDGYTF. CDR3 nucleotide sequence: TGCAGCGTTGGACGGGTGGATGGCTACACCTTC.

The chain has TRBV7-9 and TRBJ1-3; no clear D gene. Trimming stripped 0 bases from V and 0 bases from J, with 9 bases between. The CDR3 has 16 residues. Germline values: CDR1 SEHNR, CDR2 FQNEAQ (reference sequence). CDR3 loop: CASSLAGLSSGNTIYF. The CDR3 coding sequence is TGTGCCAGCAGCTTAGCCGGGCTCAGCTCTGGAAACACCATATATTTT.

The CDR3 spells CASSYSRASQETQYF. The DNA for the CDR3 is TGTGCCAGCAGTTACTCGAGGGCCAGCCAAGAGACCCAGTACTTC. The chain employs TRBV6-5 and TRBJ2-5; possibly TRBD2 for D (5 bases). Germline CDR1 and CDR2: MNHEY and SVGAGI. This CDR3 has 15 amino acids. Trimming removed 0 bases at V and 1 base at J, with 9 bases between.

V is TRBV2 and J is TRBJ2-3; TRBD1 is a possible D gene (6 bases). CDR1 is SNHLY, CDR2 FYNNEI, per germline. V gave up 7 bases and J gave up 4 bases, with 18 bases separating them. The CDR3 is 15 amino acids. In nucleotides, the CDR3 is TGTGCCAGCACCTCAGGACAGAAGCTCCCAGATACGCAGTATTTT. It is translated as CASTSGQKLPDTQYF.

The chain recombines TRBV4-1 with TRBJ1-2; D not resolved. The V end lost 0 bases, the J end lost 8 bases, and 7 bases lay between the germline ends. The CDR3 length is 12 residues. Germline V gene data show CDR1 as MGHRA and CDR2 as YSYEKL. The CDR3: CASSQDVVGYTF. The CDR3 DNA sequence: TGCGCCAGCAGCCAAGATGTGGTAGGCTACACCTTC.

A single count supports this clone. No DNA is shown, since the ends of the CDR3 on it are uncertain; the CDR3 is the one TCRdb lists. The chain combines TRBV11-3 with TRBJ2-1; the D call in the table, TRBD2, was not verified against the DNA. The CDR3 is 17 amino acids long, termini counted. Per germline, CDR1 SGHNT and CDR2 YENEEA. The CDR3 protein is CASSFGEGGSSYNEQFF.

The rearrangement uses TRBV7-9 and TRBJ2-1; 7 bases are a match to TRBD1. CDR1 is SEHNR and CDR2 is FQNEAQ in the germline V gene (reference sequence). V lost 5 bases and J lost 2; bases outside the gene matches: 9. The CDR3 runs to 16 residues. CDR3 in amino acids: CASSQAIGTAYNEQFF. CDR3 sequence (DNA): TGTGCCAGCAGCCAGGCCATCGGGACAGCCTACAATGAGCAGTTCTTC.

There are a few counts of this clone. The chain uses TRBV18 and TRBJ1-5; D uncertain. Germline loops: CDR1 KGHSH, CDR2 LQKENI. Trimming removed 5 bases at V and 2 bases at J, with 7 bases between. This CDR3 region has 13 residues. In DNA form, the CDR3 reads TGTGCCAGCTCAGGCGGGGGCAATCAGCCCCAGCATTTT. As protein: CASSGGGNQPQHF.

Comment on this clone: Other DNA sequences in the same sample also yield this CDR3. This chain joins TRBV18 and TRBJ1-2, with a possible D match to TRBD1 (5 bases). The CDR3 has 14 amino acids. The germline V and J ends were trimmed by 3 bases and 1 base, with 9 bases remaining between them. Germline V CDR1 and CDR2: KGHSH, LQKENI. The chain's CDR3 is CASSPGTDNYGYTF. The CDR3 DNA follows: TGTGCCAGCTCACCGGGGACGGATAACTATGGCTACACCTTC.

This clone was counted a single time. V usage is TRBV7-8 and J usage is TRBJ1-2, with D possibly being TRBD1 (6 bases). The CDR3 totals 14 residues. Germline V CDR1 and CDR2: SGHVS, FQNEAQ. The germline V and J ends were trimmed by 5 bases and 4 bases, with 14 bases remaining between them. The chain's CDR3 is CASSPEGGGYGYTF. As DNA, the CDR3 is TGTGCCAGCAGCCCAGAGGGGGGAGGCTATGGCTACACCTTC.

In its sample, this clone was seen once. The chain links TRBV7-6 to TRBJ2-7; no clear D gene. This CDR3 has 15 amino acids. The germline gives CDR1 SGHVS, CDR2 FNYEAQ. V was shortened by 2 bases and J by 2 bases, with 13 bases between the two germline ends. The CDR3 reads CASSLIPRRTYEQYF. The CDR3 DNA reads TGTGCCAGCAGCTTAATTCCCAGGAGAACCTACGAGCAGTACTTC. Full variable domain (missing parts from reference TRBV7-6 and TRBJ2-7): GAGVSQSPRYKVTKRGQDVALRCDPISGHVSLYWYRQALGQGPEFLTYFNYEAQQDKSGLPNDRFSAERPEGSISTLTIQRTEQRDSAMYRCASSLIPRRTYEQYFGPGTRLTVT.

The genes are TRBV11-2 and TRBJ2-1; TRBD1 aligns across 8 bases. CDR1 and CDR2 (germline): SGHAT, FQNNGV. V shed 5 bases, J shed 9 bases, and the junction held 12 bases outside the gene matches. This CDR3 comprises 15 residues. CDR3 nucleotide sequence: TGTGCCAGCAGCCCAGGGGGCGTAATGAAGGGTGAGCAGTTCTTC. It encodes CASSPGGVMKGEQFF.

V usage is TRBV7-9 and J usage is TRBJ1-2, with D unresolved. The V gene's germline CDR1 is SEHNR and CDR2 FQNEAQ (reference sequence). This CDR3 contains 14 residues. Trimming left V 5 bases short and J 7 bases short, with 17 bases between. The CDR3 loop is CASSAERHGLGYTF. The CDR3 region has the DNA TGTGCCAGCAGCGCTGAGAGGCATGGGCTTGGCTACACCTTC. The whole variable domain, remainder taken from reference TRBV7-9 and TRBJ1-2, is DTGVSQNPRHKITKRGQNVTFRCDPISEHNRLYWYRQTLGQGPEFLTYFQNEAQLEKSRLLSDRFSAERPKGSFSTLEIQRTEQGDSAMYLCASSAERHGLGYTFGSGTRLTVV.

The chain employs TRBV5-4 and TRBJ2-7, with TRBD1 matching 10 bases. V lost 2 bases and J lost 1; bases outside the gene matches: 3. From germline, CDR1 is SGHNT and CDR2 YYREEE (reference sequence). The CDR3 covers 15 residues. The CDR3 region is CASSLDRGRSYEQYF. The CDR3 DNA follows: TGTGCCAGCAGCTTAGACAGGGGGCGATCCTACGAGCAGTACTTC.

This rearrangement joins TRBV19 to TRBJ2-2, with 10 nucleotides matching TRBD2. V gave up 5 bases and J gave up 1 base; unmatched junction bases: 4. The CDR3 totals 16 residues. Germline CDR1 and CDR2: LNHDA and SQIVND (reference sequence). The DNA for the CDR3 is TGTGCCAGTAGTCCTCGACTAGCGGGGAACACCGGGGAGCTGTTTTTT. Its protein is CASSPRLAGNTGELFF.